What follows are 6 T cell receptor beta chains derived from one specimen sequenced in a study of blood T cell repertoires in COVID-19. TCRdb's copy holds only in-frame clones and misses some; the assay was immunoSEQ multiplex PCR. This sample yields 490,000 or so clones, of which approximately 88% are seen a single time; approximately 1.8% belongs to the top ten. What was sequenced was PBMCs or T cells enriched from blood (not recorded which). The receptors come from a woman between 40 and 50 years old who had recovered from COVID-19.

This clone was counted only a few times. The gene calls are TRBV3-1 (or the pseudogene TRBV3-2) and TRBJ2-7, with D possibly matching TRBD2 (6 bases). Trimming took off 4 bases at V and 5 bases at J, with 15 bases between the two ends. Germline V gives CDR1 LGHDT, CDR2 YNNKEL (reference sequence). The CDR3 extends over 14 amino acids. The CDR3 DNA reads as TGTGCCAGCAGCCGGGACTCCCGGGGCCACGAGCAGTACTTC. It translates to CASSRDSRGHEQYF.

CDR3 amino acids: CASSVGPGGPSANSYNEQFF. The CDR3 nucleotides read TGTGCCAGCAGCGTAGGGCCAGGGGGCCCTTCTGCGAACTCCTACAATGAGCAGTTCTTC. The V call is TRBV9, the J call TRBJ2-1, with 8 bases identical to TRBD1. CDR3 size: 20 residues. J lost 0 bases, V lost 0 bases, and 14 bases had no gene match. Germline V gene lookup returns CDR1 SGDLS and CDR2 YYNGEE.

The CDR3 bases are TGTGCCAGCAGCTTTACTACTACTTATGGCTACACCTTC. Encoded protein: CASSFTTTYGYTF. The genes are TRBV12-3 or TRBV12-4 and TRBJ1-2; the D is unclear. This CDR3 spans 13 amino acids. V lost 6 bases and J lost 5, with 13 bases in between.

V gene TRBV13 combines with J gene TRBJ2-5; the D gene is possibly TRBD1 (6 bases). This CDR3 spans 15 amino acids. V lost 5 bases to trimming and J lost 0 bases, with 13 bases between them. Germline V gives CDR1 PRHDT, CDR2 FYEKMQ (reference sequence). CDR3 sequence reads: CASSQAGQYQETQYF. CDR3 sequence (DNA): TGTGCCAGCAGCCAAGCCGGACAGTACCAAGAGACCCAGTACTTC.

A single count supports this clone. V gene TRBV27 combines with J gene TRBJ2-7; TRBD1 is a possible D gene (6 bases). Trimming shortened V by 3 bases and J by 0 bases, and 18 bases separated the two germline ends. Germline CDR1 reads MNHEY; CDR2 reads SMNVEV (reference sequence). This CDR3 has 17 residues. The CDR3 coding sequence is TGTGCCAGCAGTTTTGCCCCTCGGCAGGGGTTCTCCTACGAGCAGTACTTC. Residues: CASSFAPRQGFSYEQYF.

The V call is TRBV7-2, the J call TRBJ2-1; 7 bases agree with TRBD2. The V segment lost 1 base and the J segment 5 bases; nucleotides outside the gene matches: 5. CDR3 length: 15 residues. CDR1 is SGHTA and CDR2 is FQGNSA in the germline V gene. CDR3 residues: CASSLVGGLDNEQFF. The CDR3 DNA is TGTGCCAGCAGCTTAGTGGGGGGGTTGGACAATGAGCAGTTCTTC.